This TCR beta chain was captured by sequencing in a study of T-cell memory formation after mild COVID-19. Whole-study results and caveats: Pre-infection memory held some responding clones, suggesting pre-existing cross-reactive T cells responded.

CDR3 size: 14 residues. Germline V gene data show CDR1 as LNHNV and CDR2 as YYDKDF (reference sequence). Trimming took 6 bases from V and 4 from J; bases not matched to a gene: 3. About this clonotype: Its antigen is unknown.

Each CDR3 protein gets one entry after TCRdb re-called the 5' RACE reads with MiXCR. The table records about 160,000 distinct CDR3 sequences, 25% to 40% of them present only once. The gene calls are TRBV15 and TRBJ2-2; 9 nucleotides match TRBD1. The TCR sequence derives from an adult woman who had mild COVID-19 (a few samples of this study predate the infection). Cell type and time point are not known. The sequencing sample was made of PBMCs or a T cell subset sorted from them (not recorded which). The CDR3 loop reads CATSLQGATGELFF. The DNA for the CDR3 is TGTGCCACCAGTTTACAGGGGGCCACCGGGGAGCTGTTTTTT.